The 5 T cell receptor beta chains in this list originate from one sample, sequenced in a study of blood T cell repertoires in COVID-19 (dated by TCRdb to about 2020). Libraries were constructed by the immunoSEQ multiplex PCR assay. The clones in this table, taken by TCRdb from immuneACCESS, are in-frame only. Not every clone is retained; where verified, under half of the shortfall comes from an unresolved V gene, and the cause of the rest is unknown. Across this sample there are 90,000 to 100,000 clones, with over 75% seen only once. Of the sample, about 4.4% is held by the ten largest clones. The source material was peripheral blood. These TCRs come from a man in his 60s with acute or convalescent COVID-19.

This clone was observed once. This chain joins TRBV9 and TRBJ2-7, with 8 bases lining up with TRBD1. Germline-derived CDR1 and CDR2 are SGDLS and YYNGEE. V lost 0 bases, J lost 6 bases, and 8 bases stayed unmatched. There are 15 residues in the CDR3. CDR3 residues: CASSVGTGGKLEQYF. DNA for the CDR3: TGTGCCAGCAGCGTAGGAACAGGGGGGAAACTCGAGCAGTACTTC.

The chain carries TRBV27 and TRBJ2-7; 7 bases agree with TRBD1. The germline V gene encodes CDR1 MNHEY and CDR2 SMNVEV (reference sequence). The J segment lost 0 bases and the V segment lost 5 bases, leaving 7 bases of the junction unmatched. The CDR3 length is 15 residues. The CDR3 loop is CASSPLRDSSYEQYF. The CDR3 DNA reads as TGTGCCAGCAGTCCGCTTCGGGACAGCTCCTACGAGCAGTACTTC.

The V gene is TRBV19, the J gene TRBJ1-1; D possibly corresponds to TRBD1 (6 bases). The V end lost 5 bases, the J end lost 0 bases, and 13 bases lay between the germline ends. The CDR3 length is 15 residues. Germline CDR1 reads LNHDA; CDR2 reads SQIVND (reference sequence). CDR3 residues: CASSFRTVVNTEAFF. The CDR3, as DNA: TGTGCCAGTAGTTTCCGGACAGTAGTGAACACTGAAGCTTTCTTT.

This chain links TRBV10-3 with TRBJ1-5; 8 bases agree with TRBD1. The V gene end was trimmed by 6 bases and the J gene end by 6 bases; junction bases not matched to a gene: 4. CDR1 and CDR2 from the germline V gene are ENHRY and SYGVKD. CDR3 length: 13 amino acids. CDR3 DNA: TGTGCCATCAGGTCAGGGGGCGGTCAGCCCCAGCATTTT. It is translated as CAIRSGGGQPQHF.

J is TRBJ1-2 and V is TRBV18; 8 positions agree with TRBD1. V shed 5 bases and J 0 bases; nucleotides not matched to a gene: 5. The CDR3 consists of 15 residues. CDR1 is KGHSH, CDR2 LQKENI, per germline. The CDR3 is CASSTGQGPNYGYTF. The CDR3 DNA sequence: TGTGCCAGCTCAACCGGACAGGGACCTAACTATGGCTACACCTTC.